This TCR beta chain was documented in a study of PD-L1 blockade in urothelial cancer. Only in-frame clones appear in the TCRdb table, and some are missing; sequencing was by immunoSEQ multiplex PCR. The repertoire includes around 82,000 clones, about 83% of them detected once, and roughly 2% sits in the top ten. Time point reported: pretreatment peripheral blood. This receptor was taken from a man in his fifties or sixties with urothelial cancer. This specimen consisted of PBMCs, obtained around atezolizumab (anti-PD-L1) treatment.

CDR3 in amino acids: CASSFTSSYNEQFF. Written as DNA, the CDR3 is TGCGCCAGCAGCTTCACAAGCTCCTACAATGAGCAGTTCTTC. The rearrangement joins TRBV4-1 to TRBJ2-1; D gene ambiguous. Trimming stripped 5 bases from V and 0 bases from J, with 8 bases between. CDR3 length: 14 amino acids. The germline CDR1 and CDR2 sequences are MGHRA and YSYEKL.